One T cell receptor (beta chain) is described in this entry. The target of this receptor is not known. No base quality information exists; no much larger clone differs at one position. To be included, a participant needed at least one PBMC sample from before ART initiation plus at least two post-ART samples. Treatment was received in the United States of America by all participants with HIV. Before DNA extraction, cryopreserved samples containing about 0.9-10 million PBMC were thawed and washed. At the time of the earliest PBMC sample, participants with HIV were aged between roughly 20 and 60 years. PBMC samples from each participant spanned 1-4 timepoints before ART initiation and 2-8 timepoints after ART initiation, with a median of 7 samples. Serial HIV viral load, CD4+ T-cell count, ART history and demographic data were obtained for every participant. A Qiagen kit on a QIAcube was used to extract genomic DNA from unsorted PBMC, with samples processed in batches of 12.

This entry belongs to a study of long-term antiretroviral therapy in people with HIV (dated by TCRdb to 2022 to 2024). For the study in its entirety: The earliest samples were collected about a decade before the 2015 WHO recommendation for immediate ART, when ART was typically delayed until CD4 counts fell. About 35% of the 30 participants with HIV were female. A total of 150 to 200 cryopreserved PBMC samples were contributed to the cohort by 30 adults with confirmed HIV infection, with samples collected serially over a mean of approximately six years (range 1-12). Whether ART initiation and durable HIV suppression were associated with changes in peripheral blood TRB repertoire composition and diversity was tested in a retrospective serial study. No cross-contamination during QIAcube processing was seen in test extractions of a monoclonal T-cell line run alongside 30 to 35 polyclonal samples.

Paper-wide results and their limitations: Inferences about post-ART repertoire changes were limited because no data were available on ART adherence, viral resistance or therapy changes. Because pre-ART samples had limited cell numbers, unsorted PBMC were profiled rather than sorted CD4+ and CD8+ T cells. Expanded TRB clones identified before ART initiation dominated the repertoire across all time points, though the dominance fluctuated and decreased in many PLHIV after ART. Starting ART was linked to a significant rise in TRB diversity, yet even with long-term ART the diversity remained significantly lower than in transplant donor controls. HIV repertoires had narrower CDR3 length ranges than controls, and the network structure suggested an antigen-experienced repertoire that shifted only slightly toward naive after ART. Samples dated from about 2004 to 2017, and the ART regimens used may be less effective than current ones. Because PBMC availability was limited, only the TCR beta chain was sequenced, with no alpha chain pairing.

Sequencing of the TRB variable region was done with the immunoSEQ hsTCRB v3.0 assay at survey level resolution. TRB sequencing targeted a depth of about 35,000-55,000 T-cell genomes per sample. An Illumina MiSeq with a v3 150-cycle kit was used to sequence the pooled TRB libraries. The paper's data handling went like this. Repertoire analysis was performed in R inside a reproducible Nextflow workflow that covered QC, data transformation and analysis. LymphoSeq2, an R package for exploring AIRR-Seq data, was used to implement custom analyses. Several samples that yielded fewer than 5000 total TRB sequences were excluded, so that approximately 170 HIV repertoires were analyzed. Of the roughly 180 retained HIV repertoires, about 60 were collected before and 120 to 130 after ART initiation. Repertoires were downsampled to 5000 TRB nucleotide sequences, with summary statistics averaged over 100 downsampling iterations. TRB sequences were retained for analysis only if CDR3 regions of at least seven amino acids were present. Diversity was measured with a Shannon entropy-derived clonality score and the Gini coefficient. Repertoire networks linked the top 5000 CDR3 amino acid sequences whenever two sequences differed by an edit distance of one. For TRB CDR3 amino acid sequences, antigen specificity groups and MHC restriction were predicted with GLIPH2. To flag known associations with CMV, EBV, HIV or tissue antigens, CDR3 amino acid sequences were compared against VDJdb and McPAS-TCR. Pre-ART, post-ART and control groups were compared with Wilcoxon signed-rank tests and Holm-Bonferroni correction. The table comes from immuneACCESS by way of TCRdb, which keeps in-frame sequences with V and J called. Part of the clones is missing from these tables; in studies checked, under half for an unresolved V gene and the rest for unknown reasons. V and J calls and clone size are those listed in that table; D and trimming were worked out from the DNA. The table for this sample lists 30,000 or so clones; under 85% of them were counted only once. Around 8.3% of the sample goes to the ten largest clones.

The sequence was collected from a man between 35 and 55 years old with HIV. Sample: unsorted PBMCs, taken 3 years after starting antiretroviral therapy.

This receptor has the CDR3 CASSVDGSGFNEQFF. Here is the DNA: TGTGCCAGCAGCGTTGATGGTAGCGGGTTCAATGAGCAGTTCTTC. The V and J segments used are TRBV9 and TRBJ2-1; TRBD2 lines up with 7 middle nucleotides. Trimming removed 2 bases from V and 6 bases from J; the gene matches leave 8 bases unexplained. The germline V gene gives CDR1 as SGDLS and CDR2 as YYNGEE. There are 15 amino acids in the CDR3, from cysteine to phenylalanine inclusive. Just CDR3 DNA is preserved here, 45 bases in frame from base 1.